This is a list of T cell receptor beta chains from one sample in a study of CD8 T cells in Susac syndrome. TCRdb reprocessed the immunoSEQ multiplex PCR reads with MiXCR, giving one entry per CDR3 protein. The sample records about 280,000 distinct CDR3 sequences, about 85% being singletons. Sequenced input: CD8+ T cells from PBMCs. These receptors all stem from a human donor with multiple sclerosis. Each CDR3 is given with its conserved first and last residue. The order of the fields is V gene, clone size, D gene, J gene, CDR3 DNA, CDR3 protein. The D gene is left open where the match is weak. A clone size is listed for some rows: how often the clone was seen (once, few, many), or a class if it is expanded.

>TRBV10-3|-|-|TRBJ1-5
TGTGCCATCGGGGGATCGAGCAATCAGCCCCAGCATTTT
CAIGGSSNQPQHF
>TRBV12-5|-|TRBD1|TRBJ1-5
TGTGCTAGTGGGCGGGGGACAGCTAGCAATCAGCCCCAGCATTTT
CASGRGTASNQPQHF
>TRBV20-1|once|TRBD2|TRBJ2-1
TGCAGTGCTAGAATCCAAACTAGCGGGAGGGCCAGTGAGCAGTTCTTC
CSARIQTSGRASEQFF
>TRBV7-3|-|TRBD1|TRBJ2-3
TGTGCCAGCAGCTTAAGGACAGGGAGCACAGATACGCAGTATTTT
CASSLRTGSTDTQYF
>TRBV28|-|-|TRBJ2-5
TGTGCCAGCATATTTTATGTCGACAGCGAAGAGACCCAGTACTTC
CASIFYVDSEETQYF
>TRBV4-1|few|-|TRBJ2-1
TGCGCCAGCAGCCAAGTTACCTACAATGAGCAGTTCTTC
CASSQVTYNEQFF
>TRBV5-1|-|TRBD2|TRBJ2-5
TGCGCCAGCAGCACCCCCGGGACAGGGGGGACTAGCGGGAGTCCCCACCAAGAGACCCAGTACTTC
CASSTPGTGGTSGSPHQETQYF
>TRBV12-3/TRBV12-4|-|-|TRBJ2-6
TGTGCCAGCGCCCCCCAAAGGGGGGCTGTTGGGGCCAACGTCCTGACTTTC
CASAPQRGAVGANVLTF
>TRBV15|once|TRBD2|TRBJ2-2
TGTGCCACCAGCAGAGGACTAGCGGGAGGGAACACCGGGGAGCTGTTTTTT
CATSRGLAGGNTGELFF
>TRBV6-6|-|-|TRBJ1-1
TGTGCCAGCACGGGAGGGCCCGAAGCTTTCTTT
CASTGGPEAFF
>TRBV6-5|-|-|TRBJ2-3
TGTGCCAGCAGTTACACCATGGGGGGGCCTACAGATACGCAGTATTTT
CASSYTMGGPTDTQYF
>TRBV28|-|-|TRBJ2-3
TGTGCCAGCAGTTTTCCGGGGGCTGGCACAGATACGCAGTATTTT
CASSFPGAGTDTQYF
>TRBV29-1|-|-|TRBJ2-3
TGCAGCGTTGAATTCAGACAGGCTTGGGATACGCAGTATTTT
CSVEFRQAWDTQYF
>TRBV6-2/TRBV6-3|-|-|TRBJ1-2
TGTGCCAGCAGTTACTCGACTGTCTATGGCTACACCTTC
CASSYSTVYGYTF
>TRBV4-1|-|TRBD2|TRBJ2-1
TGCGCCAGCAGCCAAGATGAGGTAGCGGGAGGGCCCATAGATGAGCAGTTCTTC
CASSQDEVAGGPIDEQFF
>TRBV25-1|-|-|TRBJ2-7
TGTGCCAGCAGTAAGGAGTACGAGCAGTACTTC
CASSKEYEQYF
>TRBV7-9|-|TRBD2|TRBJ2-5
TGTGCCAGCAGCTTAACGGCTAGCGGGAGGGAGACCCAGTACTTC
CASSLTASGRETQYF
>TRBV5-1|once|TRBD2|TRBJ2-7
TGCGCCAGTTACGTTAGCGGGAGCGATGAGCAGTACTTC
CASYVSGSDEQYF
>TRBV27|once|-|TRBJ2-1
TGTGCCAGCAGTCCCCGGGGGAGACCCTACAATGAGCAGTTCTTC
CASSPRGRPYNEQFF
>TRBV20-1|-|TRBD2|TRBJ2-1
TGCAGTGCTAGGGGACTAGGTCTCTATGAGCAGTTCTTC
CSARGLGLYEQFF
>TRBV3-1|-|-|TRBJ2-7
TGTGCCAGCAGCCCCTCGGACATACCTCATTCCTACGAGCAGTACTTC
CASSPSDIPHSYEQYF
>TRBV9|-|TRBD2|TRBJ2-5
TGTGCCAGCAGCGTAACCCACGCGGGAGCGGGGGAGACCCAGTACTTC
CASSVTHAGAGETQYF
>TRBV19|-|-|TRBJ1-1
TGTGCCAGTAGTGTCCTTGGCGATCCACTGAACACTGAAGCTTTCTTT
CASSVLGDPLNTEAFF
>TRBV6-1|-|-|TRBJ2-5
TGTGCCAGCACCGAGGGGGGGTGGGAACAAGAGGCCCAGTACTTC
CASTEGGWEQEAQYF
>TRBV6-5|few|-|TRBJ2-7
TGTGCCAGCAGCCAAGGACGGATTTCCTACGAGCAGTACTTC
CASSQGRISYEQYF
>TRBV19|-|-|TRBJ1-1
TGTGCCAGTAGTATAGATCTAGACGGGAACACTGAAGCTTTCTTT
CASSIDLDGNTEAFF
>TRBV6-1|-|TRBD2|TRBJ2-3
TGTGCCAGCAACCTAGCGGGAGTAAGGGCAGATACGCAGTATTTT
CASNLAGVRADTQYF
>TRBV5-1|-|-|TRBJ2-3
TGCGCCAGCAGCTTGACAGGTGTCACAGATACGCAGTATTTT
CASSLTGVTDTQYF
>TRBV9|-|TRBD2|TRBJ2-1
TGTGCCAGCAGCGTAACTCGAGCGGGAGGGCCGGGTTCCCCCAATGAGCAGTTCTTC
CASSVTRAGGPGSPNEQFF
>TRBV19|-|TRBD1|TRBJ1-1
TGTGCCTCCCGGACAGGGGGCGCTTACGCCACTGAAGCTTTCTTT
CASRTGGAYATEAFF
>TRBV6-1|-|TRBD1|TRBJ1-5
TGTGCCAGCAGTGATTACGGACAGGAGAGTGATCAGCCCCAGCATTTT
CASSDYGQESDQPQHF
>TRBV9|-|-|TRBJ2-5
TGTGCCAGCAGCGTTTATAGCAGGGCCGGGAACCAAGAGACCCAGTACTTC
CASSVYSRAGNQETQYF
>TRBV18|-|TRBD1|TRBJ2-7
TGTGCCAGCTCACCACCTAAGGGACAGGGGATCTACGAGCAGTACTTC
CASSPPKGQGIYEQYF
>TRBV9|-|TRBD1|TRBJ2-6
TGTGCCAGCAGCCATTCACAGGGGCGTAACTCTGGGGCCAACGTCCTGACTTTC
CASSHSQGRNSGANVLTF
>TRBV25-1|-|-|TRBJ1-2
TGTGCCGCCCGGGACGGCTACTATGGCTACACCTTC
CAARDGYYGYTF
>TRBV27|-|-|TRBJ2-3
TGTGCCAGCAGTTTCACAGGGAGCACAGATACGCAGTATTTT
CASSFTGSTDTQYF
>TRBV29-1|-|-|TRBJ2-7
TGCAGCGTTGATGTACCGGGCTCCTACGAGCAGTACTTC
CSVDVPGSYEQYF
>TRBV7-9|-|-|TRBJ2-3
TGTGCCAGCAGCCATGACAAGCGGAAATGGATAGGAGATACGCAGTATTTT
CASSHDKRKWIGDTQYF
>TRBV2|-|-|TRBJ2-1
TGTGCCTTAGGTTACCCGAGCTCCTACAATGAGCAGTTCTTC
CALGYPSSYNEQFF
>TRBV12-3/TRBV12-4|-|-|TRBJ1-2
TGTGCCAGCAGTTCAGAGGTCGATAACTATGGCTACACCTTC
CASSSEVDNYGYTF
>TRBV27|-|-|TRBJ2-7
TGTGCCAGCAGGGGGACACCCTACGAGCAGTACTTC
CASRGTPYEQYF
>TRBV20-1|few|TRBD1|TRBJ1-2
TGCAGTGCTAGGGCAGGGACAGGGTATGGCTACACCTTC
CSARAGTGYGYTF
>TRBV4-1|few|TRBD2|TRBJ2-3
TGCGCCAGCAGCCCGACTAGCGGGAGCGCGGCGGATACGCAGTATTTT
CASSPTSGSAADTQYF
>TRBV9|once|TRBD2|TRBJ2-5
TGTGCCAGCAGCGTAGTTAGCGGGAGGGCCGAGACCCAGTACTTC
CASSVVSGRAETQYF